This T cell receptor (beta chain) was documented in a study of blood T cell repertoires in COVID-19. The germline gives CDR1 GTSNPN, CDR2 SVGIG (reference sequence). This CDR3 comprises 15 residues. The V and J ends lost 0 bases and 5 bases respectively, with 16 bases between them. Assay used: immunoSEQ multiplex PCR; TCRdb lists only in-frame clones, some missing. The sample comprises approximately 330,000 clones, around nine tenths of which are singletons, and roughly 10% rests with the top ten. The chain employs TRBV30 and TRBJ1-1; tentative D call: TRBD1 (5 bases). The source of this sequence is a woman in her 30s who had recovered from COVID-19. The sequenced sample consisted of PBMCs or T cells enriched from blood (not recorded which). CDR3 protein: CAWSVGRVFVTEAFF. For the CDR3, the DNA is TGTGCCTGGAGTGTAGGCAGGGTGTTTGTAACTGAAGCTTTCTTT.